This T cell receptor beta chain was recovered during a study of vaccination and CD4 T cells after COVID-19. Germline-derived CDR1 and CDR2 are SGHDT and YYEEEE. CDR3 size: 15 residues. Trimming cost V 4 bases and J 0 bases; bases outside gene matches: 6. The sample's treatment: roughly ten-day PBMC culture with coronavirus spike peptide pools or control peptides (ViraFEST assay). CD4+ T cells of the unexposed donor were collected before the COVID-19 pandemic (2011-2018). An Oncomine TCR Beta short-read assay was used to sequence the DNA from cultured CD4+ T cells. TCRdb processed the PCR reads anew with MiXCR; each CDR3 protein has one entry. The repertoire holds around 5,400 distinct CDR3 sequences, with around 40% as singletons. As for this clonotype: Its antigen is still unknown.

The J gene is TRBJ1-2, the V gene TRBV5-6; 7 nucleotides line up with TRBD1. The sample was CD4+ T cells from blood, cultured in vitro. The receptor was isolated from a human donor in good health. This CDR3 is CASSKGDRTNYGYTF. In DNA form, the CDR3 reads TGTGCCAGCAGCAAAGGGGACAGAACTAACTATGGCTACACCTTC.